The clone carrying this T cell receptor beta chain was seen once. Its antigen is not identified. The sample originates from a study of vaccination effects on CD4 cells after COVID-19. Study-level information: The cohort was immunized with two doses of either the BNT162b2 or mRNA-1273 vaccine. Findings and caveats of the study: Of the vaccine-induced clones from healthy vaccinees, merely 1 of 255 recognized common cold coronaviruses as well.

Some clones are missing from TCRdb's copy, which holds only in-frame ones; the method was immunoSEQ multiplex PCR. The table has 41,000 or so clones, roughly 76% seen once. After expansion with viral peptide pools in the ViraFEST assay, antigen-specific CD4+ T cells were sequenced. CD4+ T cell isolation took place after less than 13 days of culture. Neither prior SARS-CoV-2 infection nor positive nucleocapsid antibodies were present in the vaccine recipients. Wells containing 1.5 million to 2.5 million PBMC each were cultured with approximately 10 IU/ml IL-2 and approximately 10 ug/ml peptides. Cells had half their medium changed to IL-2 medium on days 3 and 7. The germline V gene encodes CDR1 SGHKS and CDR2 YYEKEE (reference sequence). This CDR3 has 16 amino acids. Trimming took 3 bases from V and 7 from J; bases not matched to a gene: 11.

The rearrangement uses TRBV5-5 and TRBJ2-1, with 9 nucleotides matching TRBD1. Here the sequenced sample was CD4+ T cells from PBMCs cultured with HCoV-OC43 spike peptides, taken before COVID-19 vaccination. Subset of the sample: HCoV-OC43 spike overlapping peptide pool stimulation. The sequence derives from a human donor who received a COVID-19 vaccine. CDR3 protein: CASSSPGTGKGNEQFF. DNA of the CDR3: TGTGCCAGCAGCTCACCCGGGACAGGGAAGGGAAATGAGCAGTTCTTC.